These 27 T cell receptor beta chains share one sample of origin, sequenced in a study of blood T cell repertoires in COVID-19 (dated by TCRdb to about 2020). Library preparation employed the immunoSEQ multiplex PCR assay. TCRdb's version of the immuneACCESS table is confined to in-frame rearrangements and falls short of the full clone set. An unresolved V gene accounts for under half of the shortfall where checked; the remainder is of unknown origin. This sample gives about 40,000 clones in total; roughly 80% of them show up just once. Clones ranked in the top ten supply roughly a third of the sample. Sequenced material: peripheral blood. The receptors come from a woman over 75 with acute or convalescent COVID-19.

This chain joins TRBV24-1 and TRBJ2-1, with TRBD1 identical over 8 bases. CDR3 size: 14 residues. CDR1 is KGHDR and CDR2 is SFDVKD in the germline V gene. The ends lost 5 bases at V and 5 bases at J; junction bases unmatched: 4. CDR3 DNA: TGTGCCACCAGTGTCAAGGACAGGGACAATGAGCAGTTCTTC. It translates to CATSVKDRDNEQFF.

This chain uses TRBV27 with TRBJ2-1; 9 positions agree with TRBD2. In germline, CDR1 is MNHEY, CDR2 SMNVEV (reference sequence). J gave up 7 bases and V 3 bases, and 4 bases lay outside the gene matches. This CDR3 contains 14 residues. The DNA for the CDR3 is TGTGCCAGCAGTTTTAGCGGGAGAACGAATGAGCAGTTCTTC. Translating gives CASSFSGRTNEQFF.

V gene TRBV25-1 combines with J gene TRBJ2-2, with 7 nucleotides matching TRBD2. This CDR3 is built from 14 residues. Germline V gene lookup returns CDR1 MGHDK and CDR2 SYGVNS. The V segment lost 8 bases and the J segment 5 bases; nucleotides outside the gene matches: 8. CDR3 protein: CASRGGAGTGELFF. DNA for the CDR3: TGTGCCAGCCGGGGAGGAGCGGGAACCGGGGAGCTGTTTTTT. Filled out from reference TRBV25-1 and TRBJ2-2, the complete variable domain reads EADIYQTPRYLVIGTGKKITLECSQTMGHDKMYWYQQDPGMELHLIHYSYGVNSTEKGDLSSESTVSRIRTEHFPLTLESARPSHTSQYLCASRGGAGTGELFFGEGSRLTVL.

The chain carries TRBV24-1 and TRBJ2-2; a possible D gene is TRBD2 (6 bases). The V gene lost 5 bases and the J gene lost 4 bases, with 10 bases spanning the gap. The germline CDR1 and CDR2 sequences are KGHDR and SFDVKD. The CDR3 is 14 amino acids. The CDR3 reads CATSGAGPTGELFF. CDR3 bases: TGTGCCACCAGTGGGGCGGGGCCCACCGGGGAGCTGTTTTTT.

The chain combines TRBV18 with TRBJ1-2; a weak D match, TRBD1 (6 bases). The V gene lost 4 bases and the J gene lost 10 bases, with 10 bases spanning the gap. Germline V gene lookup returns CDR1 KGHSH and CDR2 LQKENI. The CDR3 loop spans 11 amino acids. The CDR3 DNA follows: TGTGCCAGCTCACGCACAGGGATCTACACCTTC. Its protein product is CASSRTGIYTF.

This clone has only one observation. The chain couples TRBV7-6 to TRBJ1-2; TRBD1 agrees at 8 bases. The V gene's germline CDR1 is SGHVS and CDR2 FNYEAQ. CDR3 length: 15 residues. Trimming cost V 4 bases and J 2 bases; bases outside gene matches: 6. The CDR3 DNA reads as TGTGCCAGCAGCTCAAACCGGGACAGGAACTATGGCTACACCTTC. Protein: CASSSNRDRNYGYTF.

This clone was found many times. V gene TRBV3-1 (or the pseudogene TRBV3-2) combines with J gene TRBJ1-1; a possible D gene is TRBD1 (6 bases). V was shortened by 4 bases and J by 2 bases, with 17 bases between the two germline ends. This CDR3 has 16 amino acids. Germline CDR1 is LGHDT and CDR2 is YNNKEL (reference sequence). CDR3 sequence reads: CASSRGGTRLNTEAFF. The CDR3 region has the DNA TGTGCCAGCAGCCGTGGTGGGACAAGACTTAACACTGAAGCTTTCTTT.

The chain has TRBV3-1 (or the pseudogene TRBV3-2) and TRBJ2-5; 8 nucleotides agree with TRBD2. CDR3 length: 12 residues. CDR1 is LGHDT, CDR2 YNNKEL, per germline (reference sequence). With V trimmed by 6 bases and J by 4 bases, 1 base remained unmatched. The CDR3 nucleotides are TGTGCCAGCAGACGGGGGGGAGAGACCCAGTACTTC. As protein: CASRRGGETQYF.

The V gene is TRBV18, the J gene TRBJ1-6; D not certain. CDR1 KGHSH and CDR2 LQKENI come from the germline V gene. The CDR3 loop spans 14 amino acids. Between the trimmed V and J ends, which lost 5 bases and 7 bases, there was a span of 12 bases. For the CDR3, the DNA is TGTGCCAGCTCATTGGATATGGAGAATTCACCCCTCCACTTT. It specifies CASSLDMENSPLHF.

The chain couples TRBV4-3 to TRBJ2-2, with a tentative D call TRBD2 (5 bases). V was shortened by 2 bases and J by 4 bases, with 11 bases between the two germline ends. CDR3 length: 15 amino acids. Germline V gene sequence: CDR1 LGHNA, CDR2 YSLEER. This CDR3 is CASSQSSFGTGELFF. CDR3 DNA sequence: TGCGCCAGCAGCCAATCTAGCTTCGGCACCGGGGAGCTGTTTTTT.

J is TRBJ1-2 and V is TRBV12-3 or TRBV12-4, with D maybe TRBD1 (5 bases). Trimming cost V 3 bases and J 1 base, with 6 bases left between them. The CDR3 is made up of 13 amino acids. The CDR3 DNA sequence: TGTGCCAGCAGTTTGGACATTAACTATGGCTACACCTTC. Amino acids: CASSLDINYGYTF.

This clone was seen once. The chain recombines TRBV7-2 with TRBJ2-1; D not resolved. Per germline, CDR1 SGHTA and CDR2 FQGNSA. Trimming took 0 bases from V and 2 from J, leaving 11 bases between them. This CDR3 comprises 16 residues. The CDR3 protein is CASSLAPPSPYNEQFF. CDR3 sequence (DNA): TGTGCCAGCAGCTTAGCTCCCCCCTCCCCCTACAATGAGCAGTTCTTC.

The CDR3: CASSFSNTEAFF. CDR3 nucleotide sequence: TGTGCCAGCAGCTTTAGCAACACTGAAGCTTTCTTT. V gene TRBV7-9 combines with J gene TRBJ1-1; D is ambiguous. The V gene's germline CDR1 is SEHNR and CDR2 FQNEAQ (reference sequence). V was shortened by 3 bases and J by 2 bases, with 4 bases between the two germline ends. This CDR3 region has 12 residues.

The gene calls are TRBV11-2 and TRBJ2-7; the match to TRBD2 covers 7 bases. V shed 5 bases, J shed 1 base, and the junction held 14 bases outside the gene matches. The CDR3 is 17 residues long. Germline CDR1 and CDR2: SGHAT and FQNNGV. The CDR3 is CASSDIGWGGMSYEQYF. DNA for the CDR3: TGTGCCAGCAGCGATATCGGGTGGGGGGGAATGTCCTACGAGCAGTACTTC.

The genes are TRBV7-8 and TRBJ2-1; 14 bases align to TRBD2. Germline V gene sequence: CDR1 SGHVS, CDR2 FQNEAQ. V dropped 3 bases and J dropped 8; count of bases not matched to a gene: 6. There are 16 residues in the CDR3. The CDR3 DNA reads TGTGCCAGCAGCTTCGGGACTAGCGGGAGTTCGGATGAGCAGTTCTTC. Protein product: CASSFGTSGSSDEQFF. Drawing the rest from reference TRBV7-8 and TRBJ2-1, the complete variable domain is GAGVSQSPRYKVAKRGQDVALRCDPISGHVSLFWYQQALGQGPEFLTYFQNEAQLDKSGLPSDRFFAERPEGSVSTLKIQRTQQEDSAVYLCASSFGTSGSSDEQFFGPGTRLTVL.

V and J are TRBV7-9 and TRBJ1-1; 7 positions match TRBD1. J lost 6 bases, V lost 5 bases, and 12 bases had no gene match. This CDR3 region has 15 residues. The germline gives CDR1 SEHNR, CDR2 FQNEAQ (reference sequence). The chain's CDR3 is CASSLRQGGGSEAFF. CDR3 DNA sequence: TGTGCCAGCAGCCTCCGACAGGGCGGAGGATCTGAAGCTTTCTTT.

CDR3 nucleotides: TGTGCCATCAGTGAGTCGATAAGGCCGGGAGGGAGCTCCTACAATGAGCAGTTCTTC. This encodes CAISESIRPGGSSYNEQFF. The rearrangement links TRBV10-3 to TRBJ2-1; 8 bases align to TRBD2. The J segment lost 0 bases and the V segment lost 0 bases, leaving 10 bases of the junction unmatched. This CDR3 has 19 amino acids. Per the germline V gene, CDR1 is ENHRY and CDR2 is SYGVKD.

The chain carries TRBV30 and TRBJ1-4, with a weak D call TRBD1 (5 bases). V dropped 4 bases and J dropped 8 bases, with 14 bases sitting between them. The CDR3 sequence is 13 residues long. Germline CDR1 GTSNPN, CDR2 SVGIG (reference sequence). CDR3 bases: TGTGCCTGGATGGGGGGGGGTGTCGAAAAACTGTTTTTT. Its protein product is CAWMGGGVEKLFF.

V usage is TRBV18 and J usage is TRBJ2-2; TRBD1 matches at 7 bases. CDR1 KGHSH and CDR2 LQKENI come from the germline V gene. Unmatched junction bases numbered 3, after V lost 1 base and J lost 1 base. The CDR3 length is 16 residues. This CDR3 is CASSPQGARNTGELFF. CDR3 bases: TGTGCCAGCTCACCACAGGGGGCGCGGAACACCGGGGAGCTGTTTTTT.

This sequence joins TRBV5-4 and TRBJ1-1; the match to TRBD1 covers 8 bases. The J segment lost 2 bases and the V segment lost 4 bases, leaving 4 bases of the junction unmatched. The CDR3 runs to 14 residues. Per the germline V gene, CDR1 is SGHNT and CDR2 is YYREEE (reference sequence). CDR3 sequence reads: CASSLQGVNTEAFF. CDR3 nucleotides: TGTGCCAGCAGCCTACAGGGGGTTAACACTGAAGCTTTCTTT.

The chain combines TRBV14 with TRBJ2-1; 7 positions agree with TRBD2. Germline loops: CDR1 SGHDN, CDR2 FVKESK. The CDR3 is 17 residues long. With 1 base clipped from V and 8 bases from J, the junction kept 14 bases outside the gene matches. CDR3 nucleotide sequence: TGTGCCAGCAGCCAAGGGCGGGGGAGAACCAAGGGCGATGAGCAGTTCTTC. Its protein product is CASSQGRGRTKGDEQFF.

The V call is TRBV7-2, the J call TRBJ1-2; TRBD1 matches at 8 bases. CDR1 and CDR2 from the germline V gene are SGHTA and FQGNSA. The CDR3 runs to 14 residues. Trimming removed 1 base from V and 7 bases from J; junction bases left unmatched: 5. The CDR3 DNA reads TGTGCCAGCAGCTTAGGACAGGGGCAGGGTGGCTACACCTTC. It encodes CASSLGQGQGGYTF.

This sequence joins TRBV9 and TRBJ2-7; tentative D call: TRBD1 (6 bases). The length of the CDR3 is 12 residues. CDR1 SGDLS and CDR2 YYNGEE come from the germline V gene. The ends were cut back, 0 bases at V and 7 bases at J, with 8 bases in the middle. The CDR3 DNA reads as TGTGCCAGCAGCGTAGCTCAGGGGGAGCAGTACTTC. This codes for CASSVAQGEQYF.

A single count supports this clone. The chain joins TRBV4-3 to TRBJ2-1, with 12 bases lining up with TRBD2. Germline CDR1 is LGHNA and CDR2 is YSLEER. The CDR3 is made up of 16 amino acids. With 2 bases clipped from V and 8 bases from J, the junction kept 7 bases outside the gene matches. The CDR3 here is CASSQHLAGGPYEQFF. The CDR3 DNA follows: TGCGCCAGCAGCCAACATCTAGCGGGAGGGCCCTATGAGCAGTTCTTC.

The CDR3 sequence is CASGDYNSPLHF. The CDR3 DNA sequence: TGTGCCAGCGGAGACTATAATTCACCCCTCCACTTT. V is TRBV7-2 and J is TRBJ1-6; D uncertain. Trimming took 8 bases from V and 3 from J, leaving 5 bases between them. CDR3 length equals 12 residues. CDR1 is SGHTA and CDR2 is FQGNSA in the germline V gene.

The chain is built from TRBV5-6 and TRBJ2-5; 9 bases fit TRBD1. There are 14 residues in the CDR3. J gave up 5 bases and V 3 bases, and 5 bases lay outside the gene matches. Germline CDR1 is SGHDT and CDR2 is YYEEEE. The CDR3: CASSWTGEGETQYF. CDR3 DNA sequence: TGTGCCAGCAGCTGGACAGGGGAAGGGGAGACCCAGTACTTC.

This chain connects TRBV10-3 to TRBJ1-5, with 10 bases fitting TRBD1. Germline-derived CDR1 and CDR2 are ENHRY and SYGVKD. The CDR3 runs 15 residues. The ends lost 5 bases at V and 5 bases at J; junction bases unmatched: 6. The CDR3 region has the DNA TGTGCCATCAGTCCCGGACAGGGGGGAGATCAGCCCCAGCATTTT. This sequence encodes CAISPGQGGDQPQHF.